This is a list of T cell receptor beta chains from one sample in a study of cytomegalovirus exposure and HLA in healthy donors. Profiled with immunoSEQ multiplex PCR; TCRdb holds only in-frame clones, not every one. Found here are 280,000 or so clones, around 87% of them singletons; the top ten hold over 0.85%. What was sequenced was PBMCs. The receptors come from a woman between 18 and 30 years old in good health and CMV-seronegative. Each CDR3 is given with its conserved first and last residue. Fields, in order: V gene, J gene, clone size, D gene, CDR3 protein, CDR3 DNA. A D gene is named only where the DNA matches it firmly. Some rows mark clone size as missing; the rest say once, few, many or name a class of expanded clone.

TRBV2	TRBJ2-1	-	-	CASIRGPYNEQFF	TGTGCCAGCATCAGAGGGCCCTACAATGAGCAGTTCTTC
TRBV5-1	TRBJ2-7	-	TRBD2	CASSSTSGTYEQYF	TGCGCCAGCAGCTCGACTAGCGGCACCTACGAGCAGTACTTC
TRBV7-8	TRBJ2-5	-	-	CASSLLRRGFGETQYF	TGTGCCAGCAGCTTACTAAGACGAGGGTTTGGAGAGACCCAGTACTTC
TRBV6-6	TRBJ1-2	-	-	CASSYPGPRQDYGYTF	TGTGCCAGCAGTTACCCTGGCCCCCGGCAGGACTATGGCTACACCTTC
TRBV7-3	TRBJ2-1	-	TRBD1	CASSPGGPYNEQFF	TGTGCCAGCAGCCCAGGGGGCCCCTACAATGAGCAGTTCTTC
TRBV19	TRBJ1-1	once	-	CASIGPEGNTEAFF	TGTGCCAGTATAGGGCCGGAGGGGAACACTGAAGCTTTCTTT
TRBV2	TRBJ2-7	few	-	CASSSDSYEQYF	TGTGCCAGCAGTTCGGACAGCTACGAGCAGTACTTC
TRBV7-2	TRBJ2-1	-	-	CASRMTSTYPRNEQFF	TGTGCCAGCAGAATGACTAGTACGTACCCTCGCAATGAGCAGTTCTTC
TRBV28	TRBJ1-2	-	-	CASSSPNQVYGYTF	TGTGCCAGCAGTTCCCCGAATCAGGTCTATGGCTACACCTTC
TRBV28	TRBJ1-2	-	TRBD1	CASSLGTVDYGYTF	TGTGCCAGCAGTCTGGGGACAGTAGACTATGGCTACACCTTC
TRBV7-9	TRBJ2-7	-	TRBD2	CASSPGGMDEQYF	TGTGCCAGCAGCCCGGGGGGTATGGACGAGCAGTACTTC
TRBV6-5	TRBJ1-1	-	TRBD1	CASFKDRGSTEAFF	TGTGCCAGCTTTAAGGACAGGGGGAGCACTGAAGCTTTCTTT
TRBV11-2	TRBJ1-2	-	-	CASSQGQGYGYTF	TGTGCCAGCAGCCAGGGGCAGGGCTATGGCTACACCTTC
TRBV25-1	TRBJ2-7	-	-	CASSDHGETAYEQYF	TGTGCCAGCAGTGATCACGGGGAAACTGCCTACGAGCAGTACTTC
TRBV5-1	TRBJ2-1	-	TRBD2	CASSPKGLAGEPYNEQFF	TGCGCCAGCAGCCCCAAAGGACTAGCGGGAGAGCCCTACAATGAGCAGTTCTTC
TRBV6-5	TRBJ1-1	-	-	CASNFMGGRAFF	TGTGCCAGCAACTTTATGGGGGGGAGAGCTTTCTTT
TRBV2	TRBJ2-5	-	-	CASSEWAGEETQYF	TGTGCCAGCAGTGAATGGGCAGGGGAAGAGACCCAGTACTTC
TRBV27	TRBJ1-2	-	-	CASSLSHTNYGYTF	TGTGCCAGCAGTTTATCCCACACGAACTATGGCTACACCTTC
TRBV27	TRBJ2-7	-	-	CASSFYRDSYEQYF	TGTGCCAGCAGTTTTTACAGGGATTCCTACGAGCAGTACTTC
TRBV7-2	TRBJ1-2	-	TRBD1	CASSLPQGAGHGYTF	TGTGCCAGCAGTTTGCCACAGGGGGCAGGGCATGGCTACACCTTC
TRBV14	TRBJ2-7	once	-	CASSQGILYEQYF	TGTGCCAGCAGCCAAGGTATTCTCTACGAGCAGTACTTC
TRBV2	TRBJ2-7	many	TRBD2	CASVWTSGSRGAYEQYF	TGTGCCAGCGTCTGGACTAGCGGGAGCCGGGGAGCCTACGAGCAGTACTTC
TRBV2	TRBJ1-3	-	-	CAAEEGNTIYF	TGTGCCGCTGAGGAGGGAAACACCATATATTTT
TRBV9	TRBJ2-3	-	TRBD2	CASSVVGLAGSPTDTQYF	TGTGCCAGCAGCGTAGTAGGACTAGCGGGATCCCCCACAGATACGCAGTATTTT
TRBV19	TRBJ2-1	-	TRBD1	CASSPGTGPLRGEQFF	TGTGCCAGTAGTCCCGGGACAGGACCCCTTCGGGGTGAGCAGTTCTTC
TRBV11-2	TRBJ1-6	-	TRBD1	CASSSTGAKNSPLHF	TGTGCCAGCAGCTCTACAGGGGCAAAGAATTCACCCCTCCACTTT
TRBV30	TRBJ1-5	-	-	CAWKLPGSNQPQHF	TGTGCCTGGAAACTCCCGGGGAGCAATCAGCCCCAGCATTTT
TRBV10-1	TRBJ2-1	-	-	CASSESPGHNEQFF	TGCGCCAGCAGTGAGTCGCCCGGTCACAATGAGCAGTTCTTC
TRBV7-2	TRBJ2-7	-	TRBD2	CASTRSGASYEQYF	TGTGCCAGCACCCGTAGCGGGGCCTCCTACGAGCAGTACTTC
TRBV5-1	TRBJ1-2	-	TRBD1	CASSLNLDRESGYTF	TGCGCCAGCAGCTTGAATCTCGACAGGGAAAGTGGCTACACCTTC
TRBV2	TRBJ2-1	-	TRBD1	CATQGAVYNEQFF	TGTGCCACCCAGGGGGCGGTCTACAATGAGCAGTTCTTC
TRBV7-2	TRBJ2-4	-	TRBD1	CASSTHRGAKNIQYF	TGTGCCAGCAGCACCCACAGGGGAGCCAAAAACATTCAGTACTTC